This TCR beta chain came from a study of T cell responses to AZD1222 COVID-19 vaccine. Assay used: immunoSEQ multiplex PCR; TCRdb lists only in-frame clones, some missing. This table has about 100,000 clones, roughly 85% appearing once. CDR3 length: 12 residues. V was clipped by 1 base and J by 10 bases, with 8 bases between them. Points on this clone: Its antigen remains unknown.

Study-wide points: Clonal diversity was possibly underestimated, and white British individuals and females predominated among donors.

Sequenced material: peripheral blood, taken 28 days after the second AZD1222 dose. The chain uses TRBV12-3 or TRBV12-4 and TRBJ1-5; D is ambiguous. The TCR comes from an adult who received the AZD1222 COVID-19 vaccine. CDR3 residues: CASSLVGHPQHF. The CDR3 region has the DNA TGTGCCAGCAGTTTAGTGGGTCACCCCCAGCATTTT.